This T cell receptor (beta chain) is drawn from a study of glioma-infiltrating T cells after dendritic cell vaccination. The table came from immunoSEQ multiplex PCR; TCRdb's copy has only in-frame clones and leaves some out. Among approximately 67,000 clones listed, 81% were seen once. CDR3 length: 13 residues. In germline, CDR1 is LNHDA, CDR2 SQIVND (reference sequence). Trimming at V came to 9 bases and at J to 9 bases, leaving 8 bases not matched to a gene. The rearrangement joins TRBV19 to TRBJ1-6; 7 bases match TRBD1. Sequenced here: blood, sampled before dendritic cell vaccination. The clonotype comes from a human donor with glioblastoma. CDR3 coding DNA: TGTGCCAGCAGACAGGGTTTAAGTTCACCCCTCCACTTT. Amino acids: CASRQGLSSPLHF.